This T cell receptor beta chain was observed in a study of monozygotic twins with inflammatory bowel disease (dated 2019 in TCRdb). Turning to the overall study: A total of 28 monozygotic twin pairs were included in the full study, comprising nine German pairs (four IBD-concordant, five IBD-discordant) and 19 IBD-discordant Danish pairs. Disease-associated traits were sought mainly through comparisons between IBD patients and their genetically identical healthy co-twins within discordant pairs. Each individual had, on average, about 151 000 unique TCRalpha sequences and 181 000 unique TCRbeta sequences available for analysis.

The germline V gene provides CDR1 SGHRS and CDR2 YFSETQ. There are 13 amino acids in the CDR3, from cysteine to phenylalanine inclusive. The record lacks a DNA sequence. Concerning this clonotype itself: This receptor's antigen is unknown.

From each donor, an approximately 2.3 ml peripheral blood sample was drawn into PAXgene tubes and stored at -80 degrees C. Total RNA was isolated from whole blood with the PAXgene blood miRNA kit on an automated QIAcube, without T cell sorting. Peripheral blood from monozygotic twin pairs concordant or discordant for inflammatory bowel disease was subjected to deep TCRalpha and TCRbeta repertoire profiling with unique molecular barcoding. Smoking habits were recorded for all twin pairs, and each individual was classified as a current, former or never smoker. Libraries were constructed by 5' RACE. The input for every TCR library was approximately 3,500 ng of total RNA. For each sample, cDNA synthesis was carried out in eight separate reactions using SMARTScribe reverse transcriptase. During cDNA synthesis, template switching was used to introduce unique molecular identifiers that contained a 6-nucleotide sample barcode. TCRalpha and TCRbeta cDNA was amplified by two nested PCRs of approximately 16 and 10 cycles, with bead purification after each PCR. Before amplification, cDNA was treated with uracil DNA-glycosylase and purified using the QIAquick PCR purification kit. The second PCR was the step at which Illumina TruSeq-compatible adapters and sample-specific barcodes were added. TapeStation and Qubit were used to check library quality and concentration, and around 4.5 ng of each library went into the pool. Pooled libraries were sequenced on an Illumina HiSeq2500 single-index Rapid Run with 2 x 100 bp reads and custom sequencing primers. Under the source paper's analysis protocol: MiGEC version 1.2.6 was used for UMI-based consensus assembly to correct PCR and sequencing errors. V(D)J alignment, clonotype assembly and CDR3 extraction were performed with MiXCR version 2.1.1. Normalisation of gene usage, clonotype sharing and MAIT/NKT TCR abundance was achieved by analysing the top 1000, 10 000 and 20 000 clonotypes per sample. After downsampling to 27 000 UMIs, diversity was calculated as the inverse Simpson index using the vegan R package. Paired Mann-Whitney U tests were applied to discordant twin pairs, and Benjamini-Hochberg correction was used for multiple testing. The reads underwent TCRdb reprocessing, giving one record for each CDR3 protein sequence and no DNA. The V and J calls here are based on TCRdb, not the publication. The sample table holds 350,000 to 500,000 distinct CDR3 sequences. The top ten clones comprise about 2.3% of the sample.

General findings and caveats noted by the study authors: The analysis was unable to tell apart different T cell subtypes. Fewer clonotypes were shared with other individuals by IBD patients than by healthy twins, most markedly in patients showing signs of disease activity. Measured by the inverse Simpson index, TCRbeta repertoire diversity was lower in IBD patients than in their healthy co-twins. Repertoire similarity did not differ between concordant and discordant twins, possibly due to limited statistical power. Because patients were on differing immunosuppressive treatments, the repertoires may have picked up extra background noise and inter-individual variability. The results gave no support for a single strong signal or clonotype linked to IBD.

The V and J segments used are TRBV5-1 and TRBJ1-5. The material sequenced was blood. The source of this sequence is a human donor with ulcerative colitis or Crohn's disease, or a healthy co-twin of an affected twin (not recorded which). The CDR3 reads CASSLGEAQPQHF.